These 7 T cell receptor beta chains came from one sample sequenced in a study of CXCR3-negative and CXCR3-positive naive CD8 T cells. The study, taken as a whole, reports: For CXCR3-positive naive cells, TRB CDR3s were more hydrophobic than those of CXCR3-negative naive cells.

What these receptors recognize is not known. The authors prepared UMI-labeled TRB cDNA libraries by 5' RACE. TCRdb derives one entry per CDR3 protein from the 5' RACE reads, leaving out DNA. Its clone listing holds approximately 100,000 distinct CDR3 sequences. The sequencing sample was made of naive CXCR3+ CD8+ T cells from blood. Subset given: CD45RO-CCR7+CD27+CD95- naive CD8+ T cells expressing CXCR3 (TNR3+). The origin of the receptors is a human donor in good health. Some clones in this sample may be carry-over from other donors' samples.

The genes are TRBV5-6 and TRBJ1-2. The CDR3 loop spans 17 amino acids. Germline CDR1 SGHDT, CDR2 YYEEEE. CDR3 residues: CASSSDRASSRGYGYTF.

The V and J genes are TRBV5-1 and TRBJ2-7; the TRBD1 assignment by TCRdb is unverifiable without DNA. The CDR3 is 16 amino acids. The germline CDR1 and CDR2 sequences are SGHRS and YFSETQ. The CDR3 reads CASSLPPPGVIHEQYF.

The chain combines TRBV29-1 with TRBJ2-7; TCRdb outputs TRBD1, but without DNA this stays unchecked. The CDR3 runs 14 residues. CDR1 is SQVTM and CDR2 is ANQGSEA in the germline V gene. CDR3 region: CSVVPLGVQYEQYF.

The chain employs TRBV28 and TRBJ2-1. This CDR3 has 12 residues. The germline CDR1 and CDR2 sequences are MDHEN and SYDVKM. The CDR3 sequence is CASHDIYNEQFF.

The chain's CDR3 is CASSLLEANQPQHF. J is TRBJ1-5 and V is TRBV28. The CDR3 consists of 14 residues. Germline CDR1 MDHEN, CDR2 SYDVKM.

The chain links TRBV5-5 to TRBJ2-7; as DNA is missing, the TRBD1 call by TCRdb cannot be tested. The CDR3 spans 16 residues. Germline V gives CDR1 SGHKS, CDR2 YYEKEE (reference sequence). The CDR3 is CASSLDGGLLRYEQYF.

The genes are TRBV29-1 and TRBJ2-7; TCRdb names TRBD1, which stays unverified in the absence of DNA. CDR3 length: 15 residues. Looked up from germline, CDR1 is SQVTM and CDR2 is ANQGSEA. CDR3 protein: CSVEEDRGFDYEQYF.